The T cell receptor (beta chain) under discussion was sequenced for a study of T cells in Graves' hyperthyroidism and ophthalmopathy. Background on the study: Peripheral blood was collected at initial diagnosis, before any treatment.

CDR3 length equals 13 residues. CDR1 is GTSNPN, CDR2 SVGIG, per germline (reference sequence). The V gene lost 6 bases and the J gene lost 7 bases, with 16 bases spanning the gap. Orbital computed tomography, thyroid ultrasound, serum thyroxine and TRAb, and clinical symptoms together informed the diagnoses. Ten or more counts support this clonotype. The CDR3 regions of TCR beta were amplified from RNA transcripts. Primed by the HTBI set, a first-round RT-PCR was run on the TCR CDR3. Using its own MiXCR run on the multiplex PCR reads, TCRdb lists one record per CDR3 protein. The sample includes fewer than 40,000 distinct CDR3 sequences, 50% to 55% of them seen just once.

What was sequenced was blood. The clonotype was recovered from a man between 35 and 55 years old with Graves' ophthalmopathy. This rearrangement joins TRBV30 to TRBJ1-5, with D possibly matching TRBD1 (6 bases). The CDR3 nucleotides are TGTGCCTGTAGCACAGGGACGGTCCAGCCCCAGCATTTT. It encodes CACSTGTVQPQHF.